One and the same sample provided the 22 T cell receptor beta chains below, sequenced in a study of OX40 agonist ivuxolimab in advanced cancers. Library method: the immunoSEQ multiplex PCR assay. TCRdb re-hosts the immuneACCESS table, in-frame sequences only. Its copies lack some clones; in the studies checked, an unresolved V gene accounts for under half of them, and the cause for the rest is not known. Across this sample there are 55,000 to 75,000 clones, with 91% seen only once. In total, the top ten clones hold about 2.4% of the sample. Source: CD4+ or CD8+ T cells sorted from blood, taken in a trial of the OX40 agonist ivuxolimab. Receptors were obtained from an adult with an advanced solid tumor such as melanoma, head and neck, liver or kidney cancer.

Only one count was recorded for this clone. This chain links TRBV7-9 with TRBJ1-1; 7 bases line up with TRBD1. The CDR3 contains 12 residues. V gave up 3 bases and J gave up 5 bases; unmatched junction bases: 0. In germline, CDR1 is SEHNR, CDR2 FQNEAQ (reference sequence). CDR3 amino acids: CASSLTGTEAFF. DNA of the CDR3: TGTGCCAGCAGCTTGACAGGGACTGAAGCTTTCTTT.

The V gene is TRBV10-3, the J gene TRBJ2-3, with 8 bases lining up with TRBD2. CDR3 length equals 14 residues. From germline, CDR1 is ENHRY and CDR2 SYGVKD. With V trimmed by 3 bases and J by 13 bases, 12 bases remained unmatched. The CDR3 coding sequence is TGTGCCATCAGTGACGGGACTAGAGAGACGGCGGAGTATTTT. Its translation is CAISDGTRETAEYF.

The J gene is TRBJ1-1, the V gene TRBV6-5, with TRBD1 matching 8 bases. CDR3 size: 13 residues. Germline CDR1 MNHEY, CDR2 SVGAGI. J gave up 0 bases and V 6 bases, and 0 bases lay outside the gene matches. The CDR3: CASRTGVNTEAFF. CDR3 in DNA: TGTGCCAGCAGGACAGGGGTGAACACTGAAGCTTTCTTT.

The chain recombines TRBV5-1 with TRBJ1-1; no firm D call. The CDR3 totals 12 residues. V was shortened by 3 bases and J by 10 bases, with 13 bases between the two germline ends. Germline V CDR1 and CDR2: SGHRS, YFSETQ. Written as DNA, the CDR3 is TGCGCCAGCAGCTCAGCCGAAGCTGGAGCTTTCTTT. It codes for CASSSAEAGAFF.

V and J are TRBV5-1 and TRBJ1-1; D is undetermined. Per the germline V gene, CDR1 is SGHRS and CDR2 is YFSETQ. CDR3 size: 15 residues. V lost 0 bases and J 1 base, leaving 10 bases between the germline ends. This CDR3 is CASSLGAARNTEAFF. In nucleotides, the CDR3 is TGCGCCAGCAGCTTGGGGGCAGCAAGGAACACTGAAGCTTTCTTT. Full variable domain (missing parts from reference TRBV5-1 and TRBJ1-1): KAGVTQTPRYLIKTRGQQVTLSCSPISGHRSVSWYQQTPGQGLQFLFEYFSETQRNKGNFPGRFSGRQFSNSRSEMNVSTLELGDSALYLCASSLGAARNTEAFFGQGTRLTVV.

This clone was seen only a few times. The V call is TRBV29-1, the J call TRBJ1-2; TRBD1 is a possible D gene (6 bases). Germline lookup yields CDR1 SQVTM and CDR2 ANQGSEA. This CDR3 has 13 amino acids. V was cut by 4 bases and J by 10 bases, with 19 bases left in between. The CDR3: CSVAGQGWLDYTF. The CDR3, as DNA: TGCAGCGTTGCTGGGCAGGGGTGGCTTGACTACACCTTC.

The chain carries TRBV6-6 and TRBJ1-1, with unresolved D. The CDR3 extends over 12 amino acids. Germline V gene data show CDR1 as MNHNY and CDR2 as SVGAGI (reference sequence). Trimming shortened V by 10 bases and J by 5 bases, and 14 bases separated the two germline ends. CDR3 in amino acids: CAIRTGGTEAFF. For the CDR3, the DNA is TGTGCCATCCGAACCGGCGGGACTGAAGCTTTCTTT.

The chain combines TRBV28 with TRBJ1-2; the match to TRBD1 covers 7 bases. Germline CDR1 is MDHEN and CDR2 is SYDVKM. The trim removed 6 bases at V and 0 bases at J, leaving 10 bases unmatched. This CDR3 has 16 amino acids. The CDR3 loop reads CASRRTGAKSNYGYTF. The DNA for the CDR3 is TGTGCCAGCAGGAGGACAGGTGCGAAATCTAACTATGGCTACACCTTC.

This clone has just one count. The V call is TRBV5-1, the J call TRBJ2-2, with D unresolved. V lost 3 bases and J lost 3, with 9 bases in between. Germline assignment: CDR1 SGHRS and CDR2 YFSETQ. This CDR3 spans 14 amino acids. CDR3 sequence (DNA): TGCGCCAGCAGCTCCCAGCCATACACCGGGGAGCTGTTTTTT. Its translation is CASSSQPYTGELFF.

The chain uses TRBV30 and TRBJ2-2; D is ambiguous. CDR1 and CDR2 from the germline V gene are GTSNPN and SVGIG (reference sequence). The ends were cut back, 0 bases at V and 6 bases at J, with 14 bases in the middle. This CDR3 spans 15 amino acids. CDR3 DNA: TGTGCCTGGAGTGTAAGTGGGCCAGCGTCCGGGGAGCTGTTTTTT. It translates to CAWSVSGPASGELFF. Drawing the rest from reference TRBV30 and TRBJ2-2, the complete variable domain is SQTIHQWPATLVQPVGSPLSLECTVEGTSNPNLYWYRQAAGRGLQLLFYSVGIGQISSEVPQNLSASRPQDRQFILSSKKLLLSDSGFYLCAWSVSGPASGELFFGEGSRLTVL.

The chain uses TRBV10-2 and TRBJ2-1; 8 bases are a match to TRBD2. CDR1 and CDR2 from the germline V gene are WSHSY and SAAADI. The V gene end was trimmed by 6 bases and the J gene end by 9 bases; junction bases not matched to a gene: 10. The CDR3 has 14 residues. CDR3 region: CASSPLTSDTEQFF. CDR3 DNA: TGCGCCAGCAGCCCTTTGACTAGCGACACTGAGCAGTTCTTC.

The chain couples TRBV5-1 to TRBJ2-3, with 11 bases fitting TRBD2. Germline V gene lookup returns CDR1 SGHRS and CDR2 YFSETQ. Trimming cost V 0 bases and J 6 bases; bases outside gene matches: 12. The CDR3 extends over 18 amino acids. In nucleotides, the CDR3 is TGCGCCAGCAGCTTGGCCCTAGCGGGGGGCCCGGATTCCGATACGCAGTATTTT. Amino acid sequence: CASSLALAGGPDSDTQYF.

A few counts support this clone. The chain has TRBV7-2 and TRBJ2-7; D unresolved. V lost 1 base and J 3 bases, leaving 10 bases between the germline ends. From germline, CDR1 is SGHTA and CDR2 FQGNSA. The CDR3 is 14 amino acids. The CDR3 here is CASSLGFLDYEQYF. The CDR3 DNA reads TGTGCCAGCAGCTTAGGATTTCTAGACTACGAGCAGTACTTC. Full variable domain (outside the CDR3, taken from reference TRBV7-2 and TRBJ2-7): GAGVSQSPSNKVTEKGKDVELRCDPISGHTALYWYRQSLGQGLEFLIYFQGNSAPDKSGLPSDRFSAERTGGSVSTLTIQRTQQEDSAVYLCASSLGFLDYEQYFGPGTRLTVT.

This chain joins TRBV7-3 and TRBJ2-7, with 9 bases lining up with TRBD2. The CDR3 is made up of 15 amino acids. With V trimmed by 5 bases and J by 6 bases, 11 bases remained unmatched. The germline V gene has CDR1 SGHTA and CDR2 FQGTGA. The CDR3, as DNA: TGTGCCAGCAGCCCCGGATTAGCGGGAGCGGGCGAGCAGTACTTC. It yields the protein CASSPGLAGAGEQYF.

The V gene is TRBV6-5, the J gene TRBJ2-5; D is possibly TRBD2 (6 bases). The CDR3 is made up of 14 amino acids. Trimming pared 6 bases from V and 4 bases from J, leaving 15 bases between. Germline CDR1 and CDR2: MNHEY and SVGAGI. This CDR3 reads CASSNSGVGETQYF. Here the CDR3 DNA reads TGTGCCAGCAGCAATAGCGGAGTGGGAGAGACCCAGTACTTC.

The V and J genes are TRBV6-5 and TRBJ1-3; tentative D call: TRBD1 (5 bases). The length of the CDR3 is 15 residues. Looked up from germline, CDR1 is MNHEY and CDR2 is SVGAGI. Trimming removed 6 bases from V and 1 base from J, with 13 bases in between. This CDR3 is CASRPPGGSGNTIYF. Written as DNA, the CDR3 is TGTGCCAGCAGACCCCCGGGGGGTTCTGGAAACACCATATATTTT.

V and J are TRBV5-1 and TRBJ1-1; no definite D call. In germline, CDR1 is SGHRS, CDR2 YFSETQ. The CDR3 loop spans 15 amino acids. V lost 4 bases and J 1 base, leaving 14 bases between the germline ends. The CDR3 DNA follows: TGCGCCAGCAGCCCCCTAGGAGGGCCGAACACTGAAGCTTTCTTT. Translation gives CASSPLGGPNTEAFF.

The chain couples TRBV7-7 to TRBJ2-1, with a tentative D call TRBD2 (5 bases). Germline V gene lookup returns CDR1 SSHAT and CDR2 FNYEAQ (reference sequence). CDR3 length: 13 amino acids. Trimming stripped 3 bases from V and 5 bases from J, with 8 bases between. The CDR3 nucleotides are TGTGCCAGCAGCTTTGCGGAGGACAATGAGCAGTTCTTC. Translating it yields CASSFAEDNEQFF.

The V call is TRBV4-1, the J call TRBJ2-1; 11 nucleotides agree with TRBD2. With V trimmed by 3 bases and J by 6 bases, 13 bases remained unmatched. This CDR3 is 18 amino acids long. CDR1 and CDR2 (germline): MGHRA, YSYEKL. As DNA, the CDR3 is TGCGCCAGCAGCCAGACCGGGACGGCTAGCGGGGGGACCAATGAGCAGTTCTTC. Its translation is CASSQTGTASGGTNEQFF.

The chain is built from TRBV19 and TRBJ1-5; D may be TRBD1 (6 bases). Germline V gene sequence: CDR1 LNHDA, CDR2 SQIVND (reference sequence). CDR3 length equals 13 residues. Trimming shortened V by 5 bases and J by 2 bases, and 7 bases separated the two germline ends. CDR3 protein: CASSGGRNQPQHF. CDR3 DNA: TGTGCCAGTAGTGGGGGGCGCAATCAGCCCCAGCATTTT.

The chain joins TRBV9 to TRBJ2-1, with D maybe TRBD2 (6 bases). The CDR3 sequence is 15 residues long. The V gene's germline CDR1 is SGDLS and CDR2 YYNGEE. The V and J ends lost 0 bases and 6 bases respectively, with 13 bases between them. The CDR3 DNA sequence: TGTGCCAGCAGCGTAGCGACGGGAGCGGGCAATGAGCAGTTCTTC. This translates into CASSVATGAGNEQFF. Full variable domain (remainder filled in from reference TRBV9 and TRBJ2-1): DSGVTQTPKHLITATGQRVTLRCSPRSGDLSVYWYQQSLDQGLQFLIQYYNGEERAKGNILERFSAQQFPDLHSELNLSSLELGDSALYFCASSVATGAGNEQFFGPGTRLTVL.

This clone was seen more than once but under ten times. The V gene is TRBV7-6, the J gene TRBJ2-7, with TRBD2 as a possible D gene (6 bases). CDR3 length: 15 residues. Per germline, CDR1 SGHVS and CDR2 FNYEAQ. Deletions cut 5 bases from V and 6 bases from J, with 20 bases between. DNA of the CDR3: TGTGCCAGCAGCCTCACGATGGGAGGTCGGGGCGAGCAGTACTTC. It specifies CASSLTMGGRGEQYF.